The sequence of this TCR beta chain was determined in a study of siplizumab effects on memory and regulatory T cells. Study conclusions and caveats: Apparently more diverse than memory cells, naive T cells also seemed major alloresponse contributors. Alloreactive sequences traceable to unstimulated CD4+ memory cells declined significantly under siplizumab. In siplizumab cultures, the suppressive function of proliferating Tregs remained unconfirmed.

Germline V lookup: CDR1 SGHRS, CDR2 YFSETQ. The germline V and J ends were trimmed by 0 bases and 0 bases, with 9 bases remaining between them. The CDR3 spans 15 residues. Worth noting for this clone: Its antigen is as yet unknown.

Roughly 99,000 TCR templates were assayed per sample. Profiled with immunoSEQ multiplex PCR; TCRdb holds only in-frame clones, not every one. The sample lists about 87,000 clones, 90% to 95% occurring once. This sequence originates from a human donor in good health. The chain has TRBV5-1 and TRBJ1-1; D unclear. The specimen sequenced was non-Treg CD4+ T cells sorted from blood. This chain's CDR3 is CASSLEQLMNTEAFF. The CDR3 bases are TGCGCCAGCAGCTTGGAACAGCTCATGAACACTGAAGCTTTCTTT. Using reference TRBV5-1 and TRBJ1-1 for the parts outside the CDR3, the full variable domain is KAGVTQTPRYLIKTRGQQVTLSCSPISGHRSVSWYQQTPGQGLQFLFEYFSETQRNKGNFPGRFSGRQFSNSRSEMNVSTLELGDSALYLCASSLEQLMNTEAFFGQGTRLTVV.